This T cell receptor beta chain was observed in a study of regulatory T cells in long-lasting Graves disease. This CDR3 has 15 amino acids. Germline V gene lookup returns CDR1 SQVTM and CDR2 ANQGSEA. The V end lost 3 bases, the J end lost 0 bases, and 13 bases lay between the germline ends. To note about this clonotype: This may come from a read error, since a much larger clone is one base off.

TCR beta libraries were built with iRepertoire HTBI primers and Arm-PCR of CDR3 regions. A single record per CDR3 protein comes from TCRdb applying MiXCR to the multiplex PCR reads. The data show over 400,000 distinct CDR3 sequences, with around 13% seen just once and approximately 15% held by the top ten. Time point indicated: newly diagnosed GD, antithyroid drugs for less than 3 months. Construction of the TCR library relied on RNA isolated from PBMCs. The sample also formed part of further work on T cells in Graves' hyperthyroidism and ophthalmopathy.

V is TRBV29-1 and J is TRBJ2-3; D possibly corresponds to TRBD1 (5 bases). The sequence came from a woman in her 50s with Graves disease. The sample here was peripheral blood mononuclear cells (PBMCs), taken at new diagnosis, from a patient treated with antithyroid drugs. The CDR3, as DNA: TGCAGCGTTGAGACAGCAGGGTCGAGCACAGATACGCAGTATTTT. It specifies CSVETAGSSTDTQYF.